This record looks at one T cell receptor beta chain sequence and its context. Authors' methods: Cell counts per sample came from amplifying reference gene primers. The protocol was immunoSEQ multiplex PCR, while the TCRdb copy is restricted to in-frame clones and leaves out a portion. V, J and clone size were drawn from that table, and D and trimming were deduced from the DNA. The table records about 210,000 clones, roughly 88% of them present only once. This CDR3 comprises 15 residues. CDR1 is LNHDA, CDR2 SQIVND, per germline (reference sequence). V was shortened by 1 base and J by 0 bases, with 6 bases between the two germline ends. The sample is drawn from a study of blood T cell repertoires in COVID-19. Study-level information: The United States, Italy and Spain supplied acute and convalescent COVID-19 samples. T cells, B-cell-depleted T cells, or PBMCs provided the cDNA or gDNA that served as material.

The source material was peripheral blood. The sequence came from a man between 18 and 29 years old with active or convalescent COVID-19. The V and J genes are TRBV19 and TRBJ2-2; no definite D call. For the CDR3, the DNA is TGTGCCAGTAGTATAGGCGAGTCGAACACCGGGGAGCTGTTTTTT. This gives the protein CASSIGESNTGELFF.